The T cell receptor (beta chain) described here comes from a study of cytomegalovirus exposure and HLA in healthy donors. The CDR3 is 12 amino acids. Germline loops: CDR1 SQVTM, CDR2 ANQGSEA. With V trimmed by 1 base and J by 9 bases, 3 bases remained unmatched. The study ran its PCR with 60 Vbeta and 13 Jbeta primers. Measured with immunoSEQ multiplex PCR; TCRdb has only the in-frame clones, and not every one. The data show approximately 100,000 clones, 65% to 75% seen once. The receptor was derived from a man between 40 and 49 years old in good health and CMV-seropositive. The V and J genes are TRBV29-1 and TRBJ2-1, with 7 nucleotides matching TRBD1. The specimen was PBMCs. CDR3 coding DNA: TGCAGCGTTGAAGGAGGGGGCGGTGAGCAGTTCTTC. It translates to CSVEGGGGEQFF.